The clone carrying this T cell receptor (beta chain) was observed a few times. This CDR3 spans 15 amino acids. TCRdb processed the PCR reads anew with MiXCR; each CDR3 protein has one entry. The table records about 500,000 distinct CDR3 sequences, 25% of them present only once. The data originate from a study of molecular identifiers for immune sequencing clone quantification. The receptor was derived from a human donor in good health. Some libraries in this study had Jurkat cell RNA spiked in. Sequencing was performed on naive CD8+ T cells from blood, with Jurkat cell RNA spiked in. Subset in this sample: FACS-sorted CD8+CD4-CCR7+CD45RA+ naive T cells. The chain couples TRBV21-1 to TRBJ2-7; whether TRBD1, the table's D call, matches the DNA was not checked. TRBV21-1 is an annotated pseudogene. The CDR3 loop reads CASTLDRDRAYEQYF. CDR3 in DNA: TGTGCCAGCACCCTCGACCGGGACAGAGCCTACGAGCAGTACTTC.